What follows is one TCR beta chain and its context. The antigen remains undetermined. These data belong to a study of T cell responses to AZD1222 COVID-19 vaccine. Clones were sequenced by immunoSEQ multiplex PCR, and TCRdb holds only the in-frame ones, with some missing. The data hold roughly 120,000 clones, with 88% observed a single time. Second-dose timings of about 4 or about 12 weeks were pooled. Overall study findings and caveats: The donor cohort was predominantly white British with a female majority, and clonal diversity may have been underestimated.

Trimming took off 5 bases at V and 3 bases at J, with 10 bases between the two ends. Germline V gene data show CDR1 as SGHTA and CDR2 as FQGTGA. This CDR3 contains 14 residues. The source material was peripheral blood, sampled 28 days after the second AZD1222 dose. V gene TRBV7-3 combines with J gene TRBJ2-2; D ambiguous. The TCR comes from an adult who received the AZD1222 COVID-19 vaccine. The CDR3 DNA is TGTGCCAGCAGCCCAAGACGGGACACCGGGGAGCTGTTTTTT. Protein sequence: CASSPRRDTGELFF.